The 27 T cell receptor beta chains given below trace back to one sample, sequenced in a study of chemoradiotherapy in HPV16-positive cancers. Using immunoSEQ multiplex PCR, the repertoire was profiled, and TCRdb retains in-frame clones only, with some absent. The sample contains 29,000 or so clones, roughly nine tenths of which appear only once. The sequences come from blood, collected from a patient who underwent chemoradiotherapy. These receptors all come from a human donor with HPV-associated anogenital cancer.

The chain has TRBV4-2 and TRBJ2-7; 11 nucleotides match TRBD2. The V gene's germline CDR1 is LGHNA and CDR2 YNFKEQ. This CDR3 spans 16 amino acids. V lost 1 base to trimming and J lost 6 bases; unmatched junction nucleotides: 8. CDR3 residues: CASSQVLSGGAPEQYF. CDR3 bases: TGTGCCAGCAGCCAAGTCCTTAGCGGGGGGGCCCCCGAGCAGTACTTC.

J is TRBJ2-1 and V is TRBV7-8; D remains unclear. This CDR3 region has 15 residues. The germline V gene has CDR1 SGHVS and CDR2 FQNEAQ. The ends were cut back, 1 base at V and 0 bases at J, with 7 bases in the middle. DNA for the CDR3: TGTGCCAGCAGCTTAGTAGCCGGCTCCTACAATGAGCAGTTCTTC. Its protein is CASSLVAGSYNEQFF.

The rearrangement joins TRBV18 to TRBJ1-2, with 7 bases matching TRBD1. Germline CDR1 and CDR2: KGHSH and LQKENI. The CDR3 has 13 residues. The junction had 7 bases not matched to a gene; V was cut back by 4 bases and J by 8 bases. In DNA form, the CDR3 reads TGTGCCAGCTCACTTGGGACAGTATACGGCTACACCTTC. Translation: CASSLGTVYGYTF.

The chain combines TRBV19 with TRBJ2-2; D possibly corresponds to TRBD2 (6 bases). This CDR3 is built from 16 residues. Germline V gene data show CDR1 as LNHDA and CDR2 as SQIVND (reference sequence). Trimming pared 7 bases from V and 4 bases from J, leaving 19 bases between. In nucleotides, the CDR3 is TGTGCCAGTACACCGTCAGGGCGGGGTGGCACCGGGGAGCTGTTTTTT. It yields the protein CASTPSGRGGTGELFF.

CDR3 DNA: TGCGCCAGCAGCTCCACGACGAATTCACCCCTCCACTTT. Amino acid sequence: CASSSTTNSPLHF. The J gene is TRBJ1-6, the V gene TRBV5-1; unclear D gene. V dropped 3 bases and J dropped 7 bases, with 8 bases sitting between them. Germline CDR1 SGHRS, CDR2 YFSETQ. The CDR3 extends over 13 amino acids.

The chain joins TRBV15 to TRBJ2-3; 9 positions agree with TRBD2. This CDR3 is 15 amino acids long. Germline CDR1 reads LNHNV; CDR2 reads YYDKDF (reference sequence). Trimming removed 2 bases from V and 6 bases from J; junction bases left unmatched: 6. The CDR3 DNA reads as TGTGCCACCAGCAGAAAGCGGGGGGCCAGGGATACGCAGTATTTT. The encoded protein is CATSRKRGARDTQYF.

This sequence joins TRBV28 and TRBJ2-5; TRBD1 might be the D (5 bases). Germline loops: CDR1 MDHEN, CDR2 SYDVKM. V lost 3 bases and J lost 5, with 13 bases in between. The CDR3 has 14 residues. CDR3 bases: TGTGCCAGCAGTTTCGGTGGGGCAGTGGAGACCCAGTACTTC. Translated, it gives CASSFGGAVETQYF.

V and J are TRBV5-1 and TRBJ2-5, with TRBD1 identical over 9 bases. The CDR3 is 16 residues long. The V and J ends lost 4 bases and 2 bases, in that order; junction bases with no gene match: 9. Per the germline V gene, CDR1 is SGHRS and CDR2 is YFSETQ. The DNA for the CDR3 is TGCGCCAGCAGCCGGGGACAGGGATCCACTCAAGAGACCCAGTACTTC. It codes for CASSRGQGSTQETQYF.

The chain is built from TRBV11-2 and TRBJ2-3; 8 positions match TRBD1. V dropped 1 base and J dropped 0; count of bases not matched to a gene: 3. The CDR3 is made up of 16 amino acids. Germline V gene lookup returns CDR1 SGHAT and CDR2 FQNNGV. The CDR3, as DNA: TGTGCCAGCAGCTTAGGACAGGGGAAGAGCACAGATACGCAGTATTTT. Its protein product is CASSLGQGKSTDTQYF.

CDR3 protein: CATRGDNYNEQFF. The CDR3 DNA sequence: TGTGCCACCAGAGGTGACAACTACAATGAGCAGTTCTTC. V usage is TRBV15 and J usage is TRBJ2-1; unclear D gene. Germline lookup yields CDR1 LNHNV and CDR2 YYDKDF (reference sequence). Trimming left V 6 bases short and J 3 bases short, with 9 bases between. CDR3 length: 13 amino acids.

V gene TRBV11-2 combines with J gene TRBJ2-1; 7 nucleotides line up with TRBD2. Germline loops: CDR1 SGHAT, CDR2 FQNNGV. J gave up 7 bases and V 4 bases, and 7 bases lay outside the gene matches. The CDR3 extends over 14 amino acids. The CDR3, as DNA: TGTGCCAGCAGCTCGGGGGGTAGTCGGAATGAGCAGTTCTTC. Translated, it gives CASSSGGSRNEQFF.

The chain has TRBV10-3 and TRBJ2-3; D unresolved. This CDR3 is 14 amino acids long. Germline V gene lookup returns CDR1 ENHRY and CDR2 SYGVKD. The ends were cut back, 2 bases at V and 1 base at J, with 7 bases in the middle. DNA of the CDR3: TGTGCCATCAGTGAGACCGTTCGCACAGATACGCAGTATTTT. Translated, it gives CAISETVRTDTQYF.

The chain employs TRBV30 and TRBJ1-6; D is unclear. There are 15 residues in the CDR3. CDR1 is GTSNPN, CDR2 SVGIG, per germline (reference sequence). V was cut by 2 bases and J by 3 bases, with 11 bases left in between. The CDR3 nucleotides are TGTGCCTGGAGTAGTGTGGAGGGCTATAATTCACCCCTCCACTTT. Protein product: CAWSSVEGYNSPLHF.

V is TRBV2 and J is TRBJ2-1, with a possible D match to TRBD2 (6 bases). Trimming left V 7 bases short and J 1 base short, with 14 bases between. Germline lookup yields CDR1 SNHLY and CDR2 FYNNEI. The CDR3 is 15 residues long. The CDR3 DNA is TGTGCCAGCATCCCTGGGGGAGGATCCTACAATGAGCAGTTCTTC. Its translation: CASIPGGGSYNEQFF.

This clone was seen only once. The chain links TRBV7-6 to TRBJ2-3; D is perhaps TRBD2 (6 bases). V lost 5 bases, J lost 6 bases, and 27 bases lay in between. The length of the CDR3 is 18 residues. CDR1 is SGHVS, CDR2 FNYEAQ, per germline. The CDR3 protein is CASSPQSPGGIGMDTQYF. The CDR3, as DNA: TGTGCCAGCAGCCCCCAAAGCCCCGGCGGGATCGGAATGGATACGCAGTATTTT.

CDR3 loop: CASSVSQGTYNEQFF. CDR3 bases: TGTGCCAGCAGCGTAAGTCAGGGGACTTACAATGAGCAGTTCTTC. This sequence joins TRBV9 and TRBJ2-1; perhaps D is TRBD1 or TRBD2 (6 bases each). Trimming removed 1 base at V and 4 bases at J, with 12 bases between. The length of the CDR3 is 15 residues. Germline lookup yields CDR1 SGDLS and CDR2 YYNGEE. Complete variable domain (other parts from reference TRBV9 and TRBJ2-1): DSGVTQTPKHLITATGQRVTLRCSPRSGDLSVYWYQQSLDQGLQFLIQYYNGEERAKGNILERFSAQQFPDLHSELNLSSLELGDSALYFCASSVSQGTYNEQFFGPGTRLTVL.

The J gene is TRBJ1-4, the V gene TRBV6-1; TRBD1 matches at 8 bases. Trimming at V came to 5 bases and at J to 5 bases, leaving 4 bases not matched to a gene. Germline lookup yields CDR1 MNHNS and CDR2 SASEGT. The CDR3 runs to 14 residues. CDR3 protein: CASSLTGGNEKLFF. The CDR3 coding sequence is TGTGCCAGCAGTTTAACAGGGGGGAATGAAAAACTGTTTTTT.

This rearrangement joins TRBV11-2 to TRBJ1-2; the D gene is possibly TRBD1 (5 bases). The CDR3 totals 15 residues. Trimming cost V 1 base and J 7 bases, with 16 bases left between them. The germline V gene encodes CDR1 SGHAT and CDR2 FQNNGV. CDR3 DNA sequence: TGTGCCAGCAGCTTAGGTGGGGGAGGGTACAGTGGCTACACCTTC. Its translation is CASSLGGGGYSGYTF.

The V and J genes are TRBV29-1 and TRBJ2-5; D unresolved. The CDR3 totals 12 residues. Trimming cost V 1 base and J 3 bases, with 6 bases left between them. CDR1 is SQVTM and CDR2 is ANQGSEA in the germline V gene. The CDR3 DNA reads TGCAGCGTTGAAGGGACCGAAGAGACCCAGTACTTC. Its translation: CSVEGTEETQYF.

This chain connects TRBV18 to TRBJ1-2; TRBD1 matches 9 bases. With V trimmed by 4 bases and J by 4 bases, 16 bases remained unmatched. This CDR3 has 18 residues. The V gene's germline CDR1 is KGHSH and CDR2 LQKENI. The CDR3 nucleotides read TGTGCCAGCTCACAATTTGCTTGGGACAGGGACCAAACCTATGGCTACACCTTC. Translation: CASSQFAWDRDQTYGYTF. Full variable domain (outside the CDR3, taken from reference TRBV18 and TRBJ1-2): NAGVMQNPRHLVRRRGQEARLRCSPMKGHSHVYWYRQLPEEGLKFMVYLQKENIIDESGMPKERFSAEFPKEGPSILRIQQVVRGDSAAYFCASSQFAWDRDQTYGYTFGSGTRLTVV.

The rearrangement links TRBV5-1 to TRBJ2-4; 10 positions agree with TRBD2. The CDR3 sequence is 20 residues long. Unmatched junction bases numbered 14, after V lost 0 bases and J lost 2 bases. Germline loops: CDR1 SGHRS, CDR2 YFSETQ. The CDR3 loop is CASSLALRAGGPTTKNIQYF. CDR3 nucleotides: TGCGCCAGCAGCTTGGCCCTTCGAGCGGGGGGGCCGACTACCAAAAACATTCAGTACTTC.

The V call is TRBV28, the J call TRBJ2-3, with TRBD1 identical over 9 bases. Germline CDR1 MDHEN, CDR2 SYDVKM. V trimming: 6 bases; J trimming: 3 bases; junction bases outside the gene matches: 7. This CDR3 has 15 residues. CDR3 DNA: TGTGCCAGCAGGGGCAACAGGGGGCATACAGATACGCAGTATTTT. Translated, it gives CASRGNRGHTDTQYF.

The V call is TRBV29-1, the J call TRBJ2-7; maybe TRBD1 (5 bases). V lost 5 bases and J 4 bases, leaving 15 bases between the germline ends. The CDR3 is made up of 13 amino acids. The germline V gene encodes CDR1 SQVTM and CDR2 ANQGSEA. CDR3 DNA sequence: TGCAGCGTTAAGGGCCCAGCAGGGTACGAGCAGTACTTC. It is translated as CSVKGPAGYEQYF.

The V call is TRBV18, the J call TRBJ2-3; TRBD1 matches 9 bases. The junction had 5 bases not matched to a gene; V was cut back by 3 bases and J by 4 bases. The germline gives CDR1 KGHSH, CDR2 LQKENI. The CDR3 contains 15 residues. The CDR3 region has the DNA TGTGCCAGCTCACCCGCCTACAGGGGGCCAGATACGCAGTATTTT. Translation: CASSPAYRGPDTQYF.

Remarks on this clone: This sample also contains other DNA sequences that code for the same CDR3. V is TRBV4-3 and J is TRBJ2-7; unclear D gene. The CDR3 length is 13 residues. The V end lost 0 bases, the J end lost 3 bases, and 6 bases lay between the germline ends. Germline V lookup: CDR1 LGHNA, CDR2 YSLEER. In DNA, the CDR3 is TGCGCCAGCAGCCAAGATATCAGCTACGAGCAGTACTTC. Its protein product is CASSQDISYEQYF.

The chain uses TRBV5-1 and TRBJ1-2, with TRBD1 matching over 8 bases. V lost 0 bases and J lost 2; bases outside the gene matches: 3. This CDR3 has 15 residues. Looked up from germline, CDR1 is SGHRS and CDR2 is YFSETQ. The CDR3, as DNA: TGCGCCAGCAGCTTGGCCGGACAGGGCAACTATGGCTACACCTTC. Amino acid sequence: CASSLAGQGNYGYTF.

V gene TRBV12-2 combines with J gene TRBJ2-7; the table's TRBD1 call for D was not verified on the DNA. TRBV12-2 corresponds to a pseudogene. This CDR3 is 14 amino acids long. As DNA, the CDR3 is TGTGCAAGTCGCTCGCCGTACAGGGCTTACGAGCAGTACTTC. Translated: CASRSPYRAYEQYF.